Listed below are T cell receptor beta chains from one sample, sequenced in a study of blood T cell repertoires in COVID-19. Assay: immunoSEQ multiplex PCR; the TCRdb copy retains only in-frame clones and omits some. The profile shows hundreds of thousands of clones, approximately 90% of them singletons. The sample consisted of peripheral blood. All receptors come from a man between 60 and 75 years old with COVID-19, enrolled during active disease. CDR3s include the opening cysteine and the closing phenylalanine or tryptophan. D genes are given only for firm matches. A row's size may be missing; if present it is once, few, many or a size class.

v_gene,d_gene,j_gene,abundance,CDR3nt,CDR3aa
TRBV12-3/TRBV12-4,TRBD1,TRBJ1-2,NA,TGTGCCAGCAGTTTGGCAGGGGGAGGCTACACCTTC,CASSLAGGGYTF
TRBV19,TRBD1,TRBJ1-1,NA,TGTGCCAGTAGTATAGCCCAGACAGGGGCCCCTGAAGCTTTCTTT,CASSIAQTGAPEAFF
TRBV18,TRBD1,TRBJ2-2,NA,TGTGCCAGCTCACCACCGGCAGGGGGCTCCACCGGGGAGCTGTTTTTT,CASSPPAGGSTGELFF
TRBV11-3,NA,TRBJ2-5,once,TGTGCCAGCAAGCGGTCAGACAAAGAGACCCAGTACTTC,CASKRSDKETQYF
TRBV7-8,NA,TRBJ2-6,NA,TGTGCCAGCAGCTTAGGTACGAGCTCTGGGGCCAACGTCCTGACTTTC,CASSLGTSSGANVLTF
TRBV18,TRBD1,TRBJ1-2,NA,TGTGCCACCCTGGACCGAGGGGGCGCAAGCTATGGCTACACCTTC,CATLDRGGASYGYTF
TRBV7-2,TRBD2,TRBJ2-2,NA,TGTGCCAGCAGCGCCGGACTAGCGGGAGCCACCGGGGAGCTGTTTTTT,CASSAGLAGATGELFF
TRBV5-4,TRBD1,TRBJ1-2,NA,TGTGCCAGCAGATCCGGGACAGGGGGGAACTATGGCTACACCTTC,CASRSGTGGNYGYTF
TRBV19,NA,TRBJ1-5,NA,TGTGCCAGTAGTATAGATCTGGCAGATACAAGCAATCAGCCCCAGCATTTT,CASSIDLADTSNQPQHF
TRBV3-1/TRBV3-2,TRBD2,TRBJ2-5,NA,TGTGCCAGCAGCCGGCGGGGGGGCCAAGAGACCCAGTACTTC,CASSRRGGQETQYF
TRBV11-1,NA,TRBJ2-1,NA,TGTGCCAGCAGCTTAGATTGGCAGGGATACAATGAGCAGTTCTTC,CASSLDWQGYNEQFF
TRBV6-5,NA,TRBJ2-1,NA,TGTGCCAGCAATATATACAATGAGCAGTTCTTC,CASNIYNEQFF
TRBV27,NA,TRBJ1-2,once,TGTGCCAGCAGTTTGACAGCCCCAAGTGGCTATGGCTACACCTTC,CASSLTAPSGYGYTF
TRBV24-1,NA,TRBJ1-2,NA,TGTGCCACCAGTGGAGGGAGTGACTATGGCTACACCTTC,CATSGGSDYGYTF
TRBV5-1,TRBD1,TRBJ1-2,NA,TGCGCCAGCGCGCTACAGGGGGAAGGCTACACCTTC,CASALQGEGYTF
TRBV3-1/TRBV3-2,NA,TRBJ2-6,NA,TGTGCCAGCAGACACAGCTCTGGGGCCAACGTCCTGACTTTC,CASRHSSGANVLTF
TRBV24-1,TRBD2,TRBJ2-2,NA,TGTGCCACCAGTGATTCCCGCCGTGCGGGAGCGGGCACCGGGGAGCTGTTTTTT,CATSDSRRAGAGTGELFF
TRBV7-8,NA,TRBJ1-6,NA,TGTGCCAGCAGCCCCACAGGCCTCTATAATTCACCCCTCCACTTT,CASSPTGLYNSPLHF
TRBV12-5,NA,TRBJ1-6,NA,TGTGCTAGTGGTTCACGGTCTAATTCACCCCTCCACTTT,CASGSRSNSPLHF
TRBV5-4,TRBD1,TRBJ1-2,few,TGTGCCAGCAGCAATGGAGGACAGGGGAACTATGGCTACACCTTC,CASSNGGQGNYGYTF
TRBV19,NA,TRBJ1-1,NA,TGTGCCAGTAGTATAAGCATAAACACTGAAGCTTTCTTT,CASSISINTEAFF
TRBV4-2,TRBD2,TRBJ2-1,NA,TGTGCCAGCAGCCAAGAAACTAGCGGGAGCTCCTACAATGAGCAGTTCTTC,CASSQETSGSSYNEQFF
TRBV3-1/TRBV3-2,TRBD2,TRBJ2-1,NA,TGTGCCAGCAGCCAGGGCGGACTAGCGGGGAGTAATGAGCAGTTCTTC,CASSQGGLAGSNEQFF
TRBV7-8,NA,TRBJ2-7,NA,TGTGCCAGCAGCTTTCCGCGGGGGCAGACCTACGAGCAGTACTTC,CASSFPRGQTYEQYF
TRBV6-2/TRBV6-3,NA,TRBJ2-1,NA,TGTGCCAGCAGTTACGGCATTGAGCAGTTCTTC,CASSYGIEQFF
TRBV15,TRBD1,TRBJ1-4,NA,TGTGCCACCAGCAGGGGCCTTGGACAGGGCTACGAAAAACTGTTTTTT,CATSRGLGQGYEKLFF
TRBV29-1,TRBD1,TRBJ1-2,NA,TGCAGCGCCGGGACAGGGTGGGGGAACTATGGCTACACCTTC,CSAGTGWGNYGYTF
TRBV30,NA,TRBJ2-5,NA,TGTGCCTGGAGTGTAGGGTCAGGGAGGGAGACCCAGTACTTC,CAWSVGSGRETQYF
TRBV18,TRBD2,TRBJ2-3,NA,TGTGCCAGCTCACGTTACGACTCTAGCGGAGGCACAGATACGCAGTATTTT,CASSRYDSSGGTDTQYF
TRBV5-1,NA,TRBJ2-5,NA,TGCGCCAGCAGCCCAGGACACTATCAACCCCAAGAGACCCAGTACTTC,CASSPGHYQPQETQYF
TRBV6-2/TRBV6-3,NA,TRBJ1-3,NA,TGTGCCAGCAGCCTGTACTCTGGAAACACCATATATTTT,CASSLYSGNTIYF
TRBV5-8,TRBD2,TRBJ2-1,NA,TGTGCCAGCAGCGGGCGGGGGACGAGCTCCTACAATGAGCAGTTCTTC,CASSGRGTSSYNEQFF
TRBV3-1/TRBV3-2,TRBD1,TRBJ1-3,NA,TGTGCCAGCAGCCGGACAGGGGGTACTGGAAACACCATATATTTT,CASSRTGGTGNTIYF
TRBV10-2,NA,TRBJ2-7,NA,TGCGCCAGCAGTCAGGGGTCCTACGAGCAGTACTTC,CASSQGSYEQYF
TRBV7-2,TRBD2,TRBJ2-5,NA,TGTGCCAGCAGCTTCCATAGCGGGGGGGTCCAAGAGACCCAGTACTTC,CASSFHSGGVQETQYF
TRBV28,NA,TRBJ1-6,NA,TGTGCCAGCAGTTTGCTCCGGGACACAAATTCACCCCTCCACTTT,CASSLLRDTNSPLHF
TRBV11-1,TRBD1,TRBJ2-7,NA,TGTGCCAGCAGCTTAAGGGACAGCTACGAGCAGTACTTC,CASSLRDSYEQYF
TRBV18,TRBD1,TRBJ1-1,NA,TGTGCCAGCTCCCGTAGGACAGGGGATACTGGCTCTGAAGCTTTCTTT,CASSRRTGDTGSEAFF
TRBV27,NA,TRBJ2-3,NA,TGTGCCAGCAGCCTAATCCCGGGCCTCAGGGTGCCAGATACGCAGTATTTT,CASSLIPGLRVPDTQYF
TRBV30,TRBD1,TRBJ1-6,NA,TGTGCCTGGACCCGAGGGGGCGCTTCCTATAATTCACCCCTCCACTTT,CAWTRGGASYNSPLHF
TRBV21-1,NA,TRBJ1-1,once,TGTGCCAGCAGCCTGACAGGGCGATTGAACACTGAAGCTTTCTTT,CASSLTGRLNTEAFF
TRBV18,TRBD1,TRBJ1-1,NA,TGTGCCAGCTCACCGACAGGGGCCACTGAAGCTTTCTTT,CASSPTGATEAFF
TRBV7-9,NA,TRBJ2-1,NA,TGTGCCAGCAGCTTAGTGGTTGCAGGCAAGGGAGCTGAGCAGTTCTTC,CASSLVVAGKGAEQFF
TRBV19,NA,TRBJ2-1,NA,TGTGCCAGTAGTATTAGTAGTAGCACAACCTACAATGAGCAGTTCTTC,CASSISSSTTYNEQFF
TRBV19,NA,TRBJ1-1,NA,TGTGCCAGTAGAGGGGATCGTAGGAACACTGAAGCTTTCTTT,CASRGDRRNTEAFF
TRBV11-3,NA,TRBJ1-3,NA,TGTGCCAGCAGCGTCGGGGGATCCGGAAACACCATATATTTT,CASSVGGSGNTIYF
TRBV3-1/TRBV3-2,TRBD1,TRBJ2-2,NA,TGTGCCAGCAGCCGAGGACAGGGTGCCACCGGGGAGCTGTTTTTT,CASSRGQGATGELFF
TRBV12-5,NA,TRBJ1-3,few,TGTGCTAGTGCTGGGGGGGCGGTCGGAAACACCATATATTTT,CASAGGAVGNTIYF
TRBV5-1,TRBD1,TRBJ1-2,NA,TGCGCCAGCAGCTCCGGGACAGGGGCCGTCTATGGCTACACCTTC,CASSSGTGAVYGYTF
TRBV18,TRBD1,TRBJ2-1,NA,TGTGCCAGCTCCACGGGACAGAGTCACAATGAGCAGTTCTTC,CASSTGQSHNEQFF
TRBV5-4,NA,TRBJ2-7,NA,TGTGCCAGCAGCCACGGTGAGGCCGGGGAGCAGTACTTC,CASSHGEAGEQYF
TRBV9,TRBD1,TRBJ1-5,NA,TGTGCCAGCAGCGTAGAGGGACAGGGTAATCAGCCCCAGCATTTT,CASSVEGQGNQPQHF
TRBV6-6,NA,TRBJ1-2,once,TGTGCCAGCAAAGTTACAGCCTCTAACTATGGCTACACCTTC,CASKVTASNYGYTF